Following are 16 T cell receptor beta chains from one sample sequenced in a study of shared T cell receptors in the human thymus. Libraries were prepared by immunoSEQ multiplex PCR; TCRdb keeps only in-frame clonotypes and omits some of them. The repertoire consists of about 500,000 clones, with approximately 80% occurring once and the leading ten covering 0.013%. The same sample was also used in a study of human thymus T cells.

The sequencing sample was made of thymocytes. The receptor source for this set is a boy under three years old with a congenital heart defect.

The chain uses TRBV5-1 and TRBJ1-1; D unresolved. The CDR3 covers 12 residues. Germline loops: CDR1 SGHRS, CDR2 YFSETQ. Trimming took off 1 base at V and 11 bases at J, with 12 bases between the two ends. The chain's CDR3 is CASSLFGVWAFF. The DNA for the CDR3 is TGCGCCAGCAGCTTGTTCGGGGTTTGGGCTTTCTTT. Together with reference TRBV5-1 and TRBJ1-1, the CDR3 gives the full variable domain: KAGVTQTPRYLIKTRGQQVTLSCSPISGHRSVSWYQQTPGQGLQFLFEYFSETQRNKGNFPGRFSGRQFSNSRSEMNVSTLELGDSALYLCASSLFGVWAFFGQGTRLTVV.

This rearrangement joins TRBV19 to TRBJ2-3; 12 bases align to TRBD2. Per germline, CDR1 LNHDA and CDR2 SQIVND (reference sequence). J gave up 4 bases and V 3 bases, and 11 bases lay outside the gene matches. The CDR3 sequence is 18 residues long. CDR3 nucleotides: TGTGCCAGTAGTATCGGAAGGCGGCTAGCGGGAGGGGCAGATACGCAGTATTTT. It translates to CASSIGRRLAGGADTQYF.

The chain couples TRBV4-3 to TRBJ2-1; 7 bases map to TRBD2. This CDR3 is built from 18 residues. Germline V gives CDR1 LGHNA, CDR2 YSLEER. With V trimmed by 0 bases and J by 3 bases, 11 bases remained unmatched. CDR3 sequence: CASSQETLGREIYNEQFF. In DNA, the CDR3 is TGCGCCAGCAGCCAAGAAACCTTAGGGCGGGAGATCTACAATGAGCAGTTCTTC.

This chain uses TRBV4-3 with TRBJ2-5; D is unresolved. CDR3 length: 15 amino acids. Germline-derived CDR1 and CDR2 are LGHNA and YSLEER. Trimming removed 0 bases from V and 4 bases from J, with 12 bases in between. The CDR3 bases are TGCGCCAGCAGCCAAGATGCGGCGTCCCGAGAGACCCAGTACTTC. Its translation is CASSQDAASRETQYF.

This clone was observed a few times. The chain employs TRBV19 and TRBJ1-2; D ambiguous. This CDR3 comprises 15 residues. The germline gives CDR1 LNHDA, CDR2 SQIVND (reference sequence). Trimming left V 3 bases short and J 8 bases short, with 19 bases between. The DNA of the CDR3 is TGTGCCAGTAGTATCTTAGTTCCGGCGGCTGGGGGCTACACCTTC. It encodes CASSILVPAAGGYTF.

The chain employs TRBV28 and TRBJ2-7; TRBD2 might be the D (5 bases). This CDR3 is built from 14 residues. V lost 4 bases and J 4 bases, leaving 14 bases between the germline ends. Germline assignment: CDR1 MDHEN and CDR2 SYDVKM. For the CDR3, the DNA is TGTGCCAGCAGTTCGAGGGAGCTTGGGTACGAGCAGTACTTC. The encoded protein is CASSSRELGYEQYF.

The rearrangement links TRBV7-5 to TRBJ1-4. TRBV7-5 is termed a pseudogene. This CDR3 is 11 amino acids long. For the CDR3, the DNA is TGTGCCAGAAGCTTCGGTGAAAAACTGTTTTTT. Protein product: CARSFGEKLFF.

The rearrangement links TRBV5-4 to TRBJ1-2; 9 bases fit TRBD1. The V gene's germline CDR1 is SGHNT and CDR2 YYREEE (reference sequence). With V trimmed by 2 bases and J by 6 bases, 8 bases remained unmatched. The CDR3 extends over 15 amino acids. The CDR3 sequence: CASSFGTGPFHGYTF. The CDR3 nucleotides are TGTGCCAGCAGCTTTGGGACAGGGCCATTCCATGGCTACACCTTC.

This clone was counted a single time. Other DNA sequences of this sample code for an identical CDR3. The genes are TRBV5-1 and TRBJ1-2, with 7 positions matching TRBD1. Trimming cost V 4 bases and J 3 bases; bases outside gene matches: 3. Per the germline V gene, CDR1 is SGHRS and CDR2 is YFSETQ. The CDR3 is 13 residues long. The CDR3 DNA sequence: TGCGCCAGCAGCCTCGGGACAGACTATGGCTACACCTTC. It specifies CASSLGTDYGYTF. The full variable domain, its missing parts supplied by reference TRBV5-1 and TRBJ1-2, is KAGVTQTPRYLIKTRGQQVTLSCSPISGHRSVSWYQQTPGQGLQFLFEYFSETQRNKGNFPGRFSGRQFSNSRSEMNVSTLELGDSALYLCASSLGTDYGYTFGSGTRLTVV.

The chain employs TRBV6-6 and TRBJ1-1, with a weak D call TRBD1 (6 bases). This CDR3 is 16 amino acids long. Trimming removed 2 bases from V and 1 base from J, with 14 bases in between. Germline V gene lookup returns CDR1 MNHNY and CDR2 SVGAGI (reference sequence). CDR3 bases: TGTGCCAGCAGTTACCTGATACCGGACAGGAACACTGAAGCTTTCTTT. It translates to CASSYLIPDRNTEAFF.

The chain has TRBV5-5 and TRBJ2-2; 9 bases align to TRBD1. With 4 bases clipped from V and 1 base from J, the junction kept 14 bases outside the gene matches. The CDR3 is made up of 19 amino acids. Germline V gene sequence: CDR1 SGHKS, CDR2 YYEKEE (reference sequence). The CDR3 reads CASSPLRDRAPGNTGELFF. The CDR3 DNA sequence: TGTGCCAGCAGCCCCCTCCGGGACAGGGCCCCGGGGAACACCGGGGAGCTGTTTTTT.

The chain couples TRBV5-4 to TRBJ2-1, with D maybe TRBD1 (6 bases). The CDR3 is 15 amino acids. From germline, CDR1 is SGHNT and CDR2 YYREEE (reference sequence). V was cut by 4 bases and J by 10 bases, with 21 bases left in between. CDR3 region: CASSPTRRGHREQFF. In nucleotides, the CDR3 is TGTGCCAGCAGCCCCACCCGCCGGGGACATCGGGAGCAGTTCTTC.

The chain has TRBV7-2 and TRBJ1-3; 7 bases are shared with TRBD1. In germline, CDR1 is SGHTA, CDR2 FQGNSA. V shed 5 bases and J 4 bases; nucleotides not matched to a gene: 14. This CDR3 spans 17 amino acids. CDR3 region: CASSPERDSFDGNTIYF. In DNA, the CDR3 is TGTGCCAGCAGCCCTGAGAGGGACAGCTTTGACGGAAACACCATATATTTT.

The gene calls are TRBV14 and TRBJ1-1; D is unclear. CDR1 and CDR2 from the germline V gene are SGHDN and FVKESK. The CDR3 spans 14 residues. V dropped 1 base and J dropped 6 bases, with 12 bases sitting between them. The CDR3 loop is CASSQVLGRAEAFF. The CDR3 DNA reads TGTGCCAGCAGCCAAGTCTTGGGTCGGGCTGAAGCTTTCTTT. The whole variable domain, remainder taken from reference TRBV14 and TRBJ1-1, is EAGVTQFPSHSVIEKGQTVTLRCDPISGHDNLYWYRRVMGKEIKFLLHFVKESKQDESGMPNNRFLAERTGGTYSTLKVQPAELEDSGVYFCASSQVLGRAEAFFGQGTRLTVV.

The CDR3 loop reads CASSFLRGSYGYTF. The CDR3 region has the DNA TGTGCCAGCAGCTTCCTTCGGGGGAGCTATGGCTACACCTTC. The rearrangement links TRBV5-6 to TRBJ1-2, with D possibly being TRBD1 (5 bases). This CDR3 is built from 14 residues. In germline, CDR1 is SGHDT, CDR2 YYEEEE. Trimming pared 2 bases from V and 4 bases from J, leaving 12 bases between.

The CDR3 loop reads CASSQDPRPTSGRVTDTQYF. DNA for the CDR3: TGCGCCAGCAGCCAAGATCCGCGCCCTACTAGCGGGAGAGTCACAGATACGCAGTATTTT. The rearrangement joins TRBV4-1 to TRBJ2-3, with TRBD2 matching 11 bases. Trimming at V came to 0 bases and at J to 2 bases, leaving 13 bases not matched to a gene. CDR1 MGHRA and CDR2 YSYEKL come from the germline V gene. There are 20 residues in the CDR3.